The clone carrying this T cell receptor beta chain was observed a handful of times. This entry is derived from a study of T-cell reconstitution after alpha-beta-depleted transplantation in children. Preparation of the TCRbeta library used unique molecular identifiers. TCRdb reanalysed the PCR reads using MiXCR and keeps one entry per CDR3 protein. Of 600,000 to 700,000 distinct CDR3 sequences in the sample, roughly 17% were seen once. After removal of 3 bases from V and 9 bases from J, the junction contained 18 bases not matched to a gene. CDR1 and CDR2 from the germline V gene are DFQATT and SNEGSKA (reference sequence). The CDR3 covers 17 residues.

The sequence came from a human donor who donated a stem cell graft to a child with acute myeloid leukemia. J is TRBJ2-1 and V is TRBV20-1, with 9 bases aligning to TRBD2. Material: PBMCs from the stem cell graft donor, obtained from the stem cell graft. Written as DNA, the CDR3 is TGCAGTGCTAGGATCCCCCAGGGGCGGGGGGGCCTAGGTGAGCAGTTCTTC. Its translation: CSARIPQGRGGLGEQFF.